This is a list of T cell receptor beta chains from one sample in a study of blood T cell repertoires in COVID-19. Produced via immunoSEQ multiplex PCR; TCRdb's table is partial and in-frame only. The table includes some 240,000 clones, 89% detected once. The material sequenced was peripheral blood. All receptors derive from a man aged 55-75 years who had recovered from COVID-19. Both conserved end residues are part of each CDR3. The order of the fields is V gene, J gene, clone size, CDR3 length, D gene, CDR3 DNA, CDR3 protein. The D gene is left open where the match is weak. Clone size is shown for a subset of rows, as once, few, many or a class of expanded clone.

v_call: TRBV6-5; j_call: TRBJ2-5; clone_size: -; cdr3_length: 12; d_call: TRBD2; cdr3_nt: TGTGCCAGCAGGCGGGAGGGAGAGACCCAGTACTTC; cdr3_aa: CASRREGETQYF
v_call: TRBV7-2; j_call: TRBJ2-1; clone_size: -; cdr3_length: 15; d_call: -; cdr3_nt: TGTGCCAGCAGCCTAGGGCGGAACTTATACAATGAGCAGTTCTTC; cdr3_aa: CASSLGRNLYNEQFF
v_call: TRBV4-3; j_call: TRBJ2-1; clone_size: few; cdr3_length: 18; d_call: TRBD2; cdr3_nt: TGCGCCAGCAGCCAAGATCCCAGACTAGCGGGAGATGCAAATGAGCAGTTCTTC; cdr3_aa: CASSQDPRLAGDANEQFF
v_call: TRBV7-3; j_call: TRBJ2-7; clone_size: once; cdr3_length: 14; d_call: TRBD2; cdr3_nt: TGTGCCAGCAGCTTAGACGGGGGGGCCTACGAGCAGTACTTC; cdr3_aa: CASSLDGGAYEQYF
v_call: TRBV9; j_call: TRBJ1-5; clone_size: -; cdr3_length: 14; d_call: -; cdr3_nt: TGTGCCAGCAGCGTAGACGGGGACAATCAGCCCCAGCATTTT; cdr3_aa: CASSVDGDNQPQHF
v_call: TRBV7-2; j_call: TRBJ2-7; clone_size: -; cdr3_length: 16; d_call: TRBD2; cdr3_nt: TGTGCCAGCAGTCCAAGGACTAGCGGGTCCCAGTTCGAGCAGTACTTC; cdr3_aa: CASSPRTSGSQFEQYF
v_call: TRBV27; j_call: TRBJ2-1; clone_size: -; cdr3_length: 15; d_call: TRBD2; cdr3_nt: TGTGCCAGCAGCCAGACTAGCGGGAGCTCCTATGAGCAGTTCTTC; cdr3_aa: CASSQTSGSSYEQFF
v_call: TRBV6-5; j_call: TRBJ2-7; clone_size: -; cdr3_length: 15; d_call: TRBD2; cdr3_nt: TGTGCCAGCAGCCCGACTAGCGGGATCCCCAACGAGCAGTACTTC; cdr3_aa: CASSPTSGIPNEQYF
v_call: TRBV6-6; j_call: TRBJ1-1; clone_size: -; cdr3_length: 14; d_call: TRBD1; cdr3_nt: TGTGCCAGCAGTTACGCGACAGGGAGCACTGAAGCTTTCTTT; cdr3_aa: CASSYATGSTEAFF
v_call: TRBV7-3; j_call: TRBJ2-3; clone_size: -; cdr3_length: 13; d_call: -; cdr3_nt: TGTGCCAGCAGCTCGTTCTCCACAGATACGCAGTATTTT; cdr3_aa: CASSSFSTDTQYF
v_call: TRBV9; j_call: TRBJ2-1; clone_size: once; cdr3_length: 16; d_call: TRBD1; cdr3_nt: TGTGCCAGCAGCCCAGAACCCCGGGACAGGGGAAATGAGCAGTTCTTC; cdr3_aa: CASSPEPRDRGNEQFF
v_call: TRBV18; j_call: TRBJ1-2; clone_size: -; cdr3_length: 16; d_call: -; cdr3_nt: TGTGCCAGCTCACCGACTGTTCTTCAGGGGAATCATGGCTACACCTTC; cdr3_aa: CASSPTVLQGNHGYTF
v_call: TRBV4-1; j_call: TRBJ1-2; clone_size: -; cdr3_length: 15; d_call: -; cdr3_nt: TGCGCCAGCAGCCAAGGGTTGGGGCAGAGCTATGGCTACACCTTC; cdr3_aa: CASSQGLGQSYGYTF
v_call: TRBV7-3; j_call: TRBJ2-7; clone_size: -; cdr3_length: 13; d_call: TRBD2; cdr3_nt: TGTGCCAGCACCACGTCGGGGGGCTACGAGCAGTACTTC; cdr3_aa: CASTTSGGYEQYF
v_call: TRBV15; j_call: TRBJ2-2; clone_size: -; cdr3_length: 17; d_call: TRBD1; cdr3_nt: TGTGCCACCAGCAGAGGACGTTACAGGGGGACAGGCGGGGAGCTGTTTTTT; cdr3_aa: CATSRGRYRGTGGELFF
v_call: TRBV5-5; j_call: TRBJ1-1; clone_size: -; cdr3_length: 14; d_call: -; cdr3_nt: TGTGCCAGCAGCCGACAGTTGATGAACACTGAAGCTTTCTTT; cdr3_aa: CASSRQLMNTEAFF
v_call: TRBV5-5; j_call: TRBJ1-6; clone_size: -; cdr3_length: 17; d_call: TRBD1; cdr3_nt: TGTGCCAGCAGCATCGCGACAGGGTCCAATCTTAATTCACCCCTCCACTTT; cdr3_aa: CASSIATGSNLNSPLHF
v_call: TRBV2; j_call: TRBJ1-1; clone_size: -; cdr3_length: 15; d_call: -; cdr3_nt: TGTGCCAGCAGTAGAACCGGAGCACAGGGCACTGAAGCTTTCTTT; cdr3_aa: CASSRTGAQGTEAFF
v_call: TRBV19; j_call: TRBJ1-5; clone_size: -; cdr3_length: 14; d_call: -; cdr3_nt: TGTGCCAGTAAAGGGGGAGAAAGCAATCAGCCCCAGCATTTT; cdr3_aa: CASKGGESNQPQHF
v_call: TRBV19; j_call: TRBJ2-5; clone_size: -; cdr3_length: 14; d_call: -; cdr3_nt: TGTGCCAGTAGAAGGGGAATGGGCCAAGAGACCCAGTACTTC; cdr3_aa: CASRRGMGQETQYF
v_call: TRBV28; j_call: TRBJ1-2; clone_size: few; cdr3_length: 13; d_call: -; cdr3_nt: TGTGCCAGCAGGGAAGGGACTGGCTATGGCTACACCTTC; cdr3_aa: CASREGTGYGYTF
v_call: TRBV5-1; j_call: TRBJ1-5; clone_size: -; cdr3_length: 16; d_call: -; cdr3_nt: TGCGCCAGCAGCTTGGAAGGAGGGCTGAGCAATCAGCCCCAGCATTTT; cdr3_aa: CASSLEGGLSNQPQHF
v_call: TRBV11-3; j_call: TRBJ2-1; clone_size: -; cdr3_length: 13; d_call: -; cdr3_nt: TGTGCCAGCAGCCTCGGACTCTACAATGAGCAGTTCTTC; cdr3_aa: CASSLGLYNEQFF
v_call: TRBV5-4; j_call: TRBJ1-1; clone_size: -; cdr3_length: 17; d_call: TRBD1; cdr3_nt: TGTGCCAGCACCCAGGCAGGCAGGGGGGAGTCGAGCACTGAAGCTTTCTTT; cdr3_aa: CASTQAGRGESSTEAFF
v_call: TRBV10-3; j_call: TRBJ2-7; clone_size: -; cdr3_length: 15; d_call: -; cdr3_nt: TGTGCCATCAGTGAGTCGGCGGGATTCCTGAACGAGCAGTACTTC; cdr3_aa: CAISESAGFLNEQYF
v_call: TRBV14; j_call: TRBJ2-1; clone_size: -; cdr3_length: 15; d_call: TRBD2; cdr3_nt: TGTGCCAGCAGCCAAGTTTTAATAGCGGGGATCCCTGCGTTCTTC; cdr3_aa: CASSQVLIAGIPAFF
v_call: TRBV5-1; j_call: TRBJ1-2; clone_size: -; cdr3_length: 17; d_call: TRBD1; cdr3_nt: TGCGCCAGCAGCCCCCCCGGTCCCGCAGGGGGCTTGGATGGCTACACCTTC; cdr3_aa: CASSPPGPAGGLDGYTF
v_call: TRBV15; j_call: TRBJ2-7; clone_size: -; cdr3_length: 16; d_call: TRBD2; cdr3_nt: TGTGCCACCAGCAGAGGTAGACTAGCGGGGGCCTACGAGCAGTACTTC; cdr3_aa: CATSRGRLAGAYEQYF
v_call: TRBV6-5; j_call: TRBJ1-2; clone_size: -; cdr3_length: 13; d_call: -; cdr3_nt: TGTGCCAGCAGGCCCGCAGGGACTCCTGGCTACACCTTC; cdr3_aa: CASRPAGTPGYTF
v_call: TRBV7-3; j_call: TRBJ2-2; clone_size: -; cdr3_length: 18; d_call: TRBD2; cdr3_nt: TGTGCCAGCAGCTCTTATAGCGGGGGCCCCACAGGGACCGGGGAGCTGTTTTTT; cdr3_aa: CASSSYSGGPTGTGELFF
v_call: TRBV3-1/TRBV3-2; j_call: TRBJ2-3; clone_size: once; cdr3_length: 16; d_call: TRBD2; cdr3_nt: TGTGCCAGCAGCCAAGTAGGCGGGGGGAGAGTGAATACGCAGTATTTT; cdr3_aa: CASSQVGGGRVNTQYF
v_call: TRBV7-9; j_call: TRBJ2-7; clone_size: -; cdr3_length: 14; d_call: TRBD1; cdr3_nt: TGTGCCAGCAGTTTTGGGACAGGGGTTTACGAGCAGTACTTC; cdr3_aa: CASSFGTGVYEQYF
v_call: TRBV3-1/TRBV3-2; j_call: TRBJ1-1; clone_size: -; cdr3_length: 15; d_call: -; cdr3_nt: TGTGCCAGCAGTCATTACGGCGGGGGAGGCACTGAAGCTTTCTTT; cdr3_aa: CASSHYGGGGTEAFF
v_call: TRBV27; j_call: TRBJ2-7; clone_size: once; cdr3_length: 14; d_call: TRBD1; cdr3_nt: TGTGCCAGCAGTTCCCGGGACAGGGGCTACGAGCAGTACTTC; cdr3_aa: CASSSRDRGYEQYF
v_call: TRBV4-2; j_call: TRBJ2-1; clone_size: -; cdr3_length: 15; d_call: TRBD1; cdr3_nt: TGTGCCAGCAGCCCCGGACAGGGGGGGCGCAATGAGCAGTTCTTC; cdr3_aa: CASSPGQGGRNEQFF
v_call: TRBV4-1; j_call: TRBJ2-3; clone_size: -; cdr3_length: 13; d_call: -; cdr3_nt: TGCGCCAGCAGCCCACGGAGCCCAGATACGCAGTATTTT; cdr3_aa: CASSPRSPDTQYF
v_call: TRBV3-1/TRBV3-2; j_call: TRBJ1-6; clone_size: -; cdr3_length: 14; d_call: -; cdr3_nt: TGTGCCAGCAGCCAAGTGCAGGGGAGTTCACCCCTCCACTTT; cdr3_aa: CASSQVQGSSPLHF
v_call: TRBV28; j_call: TRBJ1-2; clone_size: -; cdr3_length: 13; d_call: -; cdr3_nt: TGTGCCAGCATTACGGGGGGAGGGCATGGCTACACCTTC; cdr3_aa: CASITGGGHGYTF
v_call: TRBV4-2; j_call: TRBJ2-1; clone_size: once; cdr3_length: 18; d_call: TRBD2; cdr3_nt: TGTGCCAGCAGCCAAGATTTCAAGCGGGAGGCCCCCTACAATGAGCAGTTCTTC; cdr3_aa: CASSQDFKREAPYNEQFF
v_call: TRBV5-8; j_call: TRBJ2-7; clone_size: -; cdr3_length: 17; d_call: TRBD2; cdr3_nt: TGTGCCAGCAGCCTGGGACTAGCGGGATTCGTCCCCTACGAGCAGTACTTC; cdr3_aa: CASSLGLAGFVPYEQYF
v_call: TRBV6-6; j_call: TRBJ2-7; clone_size: -; cdr3_length: 14; d_call: TRBD2; cdr3_nt: TGTGCCAGCAGTGGGACTAGCGGCGCCTACGAGCAGTACTTC; cdr3_aa: CASSGTSGAYEQYF
v_call: TRBV29-1; j_call: TRBJ1-1; clone_size: few; cdr3_length: 12; d_call: -; cdr3_nt: TGCAGCGTTGTCCCCGGGAACACTGAAGCTTTCTTT; cdr3_aa: CSVVPGNTEAFF